The next 5 T cell receptor beta chains were all read from a single sample in a study of blood T cells in healthy people across ages. A second about 6 to 11 cycle PCR used barcoded and J-beta primers. MiXCR, applied by TCRdb to the 5' RACE reads, yields one record per CDR3 protein. The sample has under 1,100,000 distinct CDR3 sequences; roughly a quarter are singletons. This same sample was also taken into another study, of T cells of mothers and their children.

Source material: blood. These receptors originate from a girl aged 2-10 years in good health.

As regards this clonotype: At one of its ends the junction is not consistent with the germline gene, which may arise from a read error. The rearrangement links TRBV7-8 to TRBJ2-3; 11 positions match TRBD1. Germline V lookup: CDR1 SGHVS, CDR2 FQNEAQ. The CDR3 runs to 16 residues. Written as DNA, the CDR3 is TGTGCCGGCAGCTTACTAGGACAGGGGGCCGCAGATACGCAGTATTTT. Its protein is CAGSLLGQGAADTQYF. Supplemented by reference TRBV7-8 and TRBJ2-3, the full variable domain reads GAGVSQSPRYKVAKRGQDVALRCDPISGHVSLFWYQQALGQGPEFLTYFQNEAQLDKSGLPSDRFFAERPEGSVSTLKIQRTQQEDSAVYLCAGSLLGQGAADTQYFGPGTRLTVL.

This clonotype was counted between two and nine times. The chain employs TRBV6-6 and TRBJ1-1; D unresolved. Germline V lookup: CDR1 MNHNY, CDR2 SVGAGI (reference sequence). The CDR3 covers 12 residues. Trimming cost V 2 bases and J 4 bases, with 5 bases left between them. The CDR3 loop is CASSYKGTEAFF. The CDR3 DNA is TGTGCCAGCAGTTACAAGGGCACTGAAGCTTTCTTT.

The chain couples TRBV12-3 or TRBV12-4 to TRBJ1-1; 9 nucleotides agree with TRBD1. CDR3 length equals 13 residues. With V trimmed by 10 bases and J by 11 bases, 14 bases remained unmatched. The CDR3: CANRSSGQGRAFF. The DNA for the CDR3 is TGTGCCAACAGATCCTCCGGACAGGGGAGGGCTTTCTTT.

The chain joins TRBV27 to TRBJ2-7; possibly TRBD1 for D (6 bases). CDR1 and CDR2 (germline): MNHEY, SMNVEV (reference sequence). V was trimmed by 4 bases and J by 0 bases, leaving 10 bases between them. The CDR3 has 14 residues. The CDR3 bases are TGTGCCAGCAGTTGGGGACAAAGCTCCTACGAGCAGTACTTC. It translates to CASSWGQSSYEQYF.

This clonotype was observed a handful of times. The rearrangement uses TRBV7-9 and TRBJ2-5; no firm D call. The end of the DNA is better explained by TRBJ2-1, so the J call may be wrong. CDR3 length: 13 amino acids. CDR1 is SEHNR and CDR2 is FQNEAQ in the germline V gene (reference sequence). This chain's CDR3 is CASSAIPHNEQFF. Written as DNA, the CDR3 is TGTGCCAGCAGCGCTATTCCACACAATGAGCAGTTCTTC.